These 16 T cell receptor beta chains were all obtained from the same sample, sequenced in a study of cytotoxic CD8 clonotypes in ibrutinib-treated CLL. Libraries were prepared by immunoSEQ multiplex PCR; TCRdb keeps only in-frame clonotypes and omits some of them. The sample comprises about 68,000 clones, about 64% of which are singletons, and more than 4.5% rests with the top ten. Sequenced here: PBMCs, sampled after 12 months of ibrutinib treatment. The receptors were sampled from a human donor with chronic lymphocytic leukemia.

The chain carries TRBV19 and TRBJ1-5; 10 bases fit TRBD1. The CDR3 consists of 21 residues. Germline V CDR1 and CDR2: LNHDA, SQIVND (reference sequence). The V gene end was trimmed by 6 bases and the J gene end by 0 bases; junction bases not matched to a gene: 20. This chain's CDR3 is CASSMKRVGTGVQSSNQPQHF. DNA for the CDR3: TGTGCCAGTAGCATGAAACGAGTTGGGACAGGGGTGCAGAGTAGCAATCAGCCCCAGCATTTT.

This clone was seen only a few times. The chain recombines TRBV29-1 with TRBJ2-3; D might be TRBD1 (6 bases). Germline CDR1 is SQVTM and CDR2 is ANQGSEA. The V and J ends lost 6 bases and 7 bases respectively, with 14 bases between them. This CDR3 contains 12 residues. The CDR3 protein is CSVLDSAHTQYF. The CDR3 DNA is TGCAGCGTCCTGGACAGTGCACATACGCAGTATTTT.

CDR3 nucleotides: TGTGCCAGTAGTATCTCGGCAGAAATCTATGGCTACACCTTC. Translating it yields CASSISAEIYGYTF. V is TRBV19 and J is TRBJ1-2; D is undetermined. The CDR3 runs to 14 residues. The V gene's germline CDR1 is LNHDA and CDR2 SQIVND (reference sequence). Trimming left V 3 bases short and J 4 bases short, with 12 bases between.

A few counts support this clone. The rearrangement uses TRBV27 and TRBJ2-2; 8 nucleotides align to TRBD1. The CDR3 sequence is 15 residues long. CDR1 and CDR2 (germline): MNHEY, SMNVEV (reference sequence). V shed 2 bases and J 5 bases; nucleotides not matched to a gene: 4. CDR3 protein: CASSLRGQVTGELFF. As DNA, the CDR3 is TGTGCCAGCAGTTTACGGGGACAGGTTACCGGGGAGCTGTTTTTT.

This clone was recorded a few times. This chain uses TRBV6-1 with TRBJ1-5, with TRBD1 as a possible D gene (5 bases). The CDR3 covers 14 residues. The germline V gene has CDR1 MNHNS and CDR2 SASEGT. The V end was cut by 3 bases, the J end by 5 bases, with 11 bases between. This chain's CDR3 is CASSERGSHQPQHF. CDR3 DNA sequence: TGTGCCAGCAGTGAGAGGGGATCGCATCAGCCCCAGCATTTT.

The CDR3 region is CASSRSRYSGNTIYF. CDR3 coding DNA: TGTGCCAGCAGTAGATCGCGGTACTCTGGAAACACCATATATTTT. The rearrangement links TRBV6-5 to TRBJ1-3; D remains unclear. The CDR3 has 15 amino acids. Germline V gene sequence: CDR1 MNHEY, CDR2 SVGAGI. Between the trimmed V and J ends, which lost 5 bases and 0 bases, there was a span of 11 bases.

The chain couples TRBV5-4 to TRBJ2-7; perhaps D is TRBD1 or TRBD2 (5 bases each). The germline CDR1 and CDR2 sequences are SGHNT and YYREEE (reference sequence). Trimming took off 3 bases at V and 6 bases at J, with 13 bases between the two ends. The CDR3 extends over 13 amino acids. The DNA of the CDR3 is TGTGCCAGCAGCTCTTTGCGAGGGGCCGAGCAGTACTTC. This sequence encodes CASSSLRGAEQYF.

This chain connects TRBV2 to TRBJ1-1, with D unresolved. Per the germline V gene, CDR1 is SNHLY and CDR2 is FYNNEI. V gave up 6 bases and J gave up 4 bases, with 6 bases separating them. This CDR3 spans 11 amino acids. DNA of the CDR3: TGTGCCAGCAGACTGATCACTGAAGCTTTCTTT. Amino acid sequence: CASRLITEAFF. The full variable domain, rest sourced from reference TRBV2 and TRBJ1-1, is EPEVTQTPSHQVTQMGQEVILRCVPISNHLYFYWYRQILGQKVEFLVSFYNNEISEKSEIFDDQFSVERPDGSNFTLKIRSTKLEDSAMYFCASRLITEAFFGQGTRLTVV.

The chain couples TRBV27 to TRBJ1-5; D call uncertain. This CDR3 region has 13 residues. Germline values: CDR1 MNHEY, CDR2 SMNVEV (reference sequence). Between the trimmed V and J ends, which lost 3 bases and 4 bases, there was a span of 7 bases. The CDR3 DNA sequence: TGTGCCAGCAGTTTTTCCAGGAATCAGCCCCAGCATTTT. Its translation is CASSFSRNQPQHF.

J is TRBJ1-6 and V is TRBV30; 7 nucleotides agree with TRBD1. The CDR3 has 12 residues. J was trimmed by 11 bases and V by 5 bases; bases with no gene match: 6. From germline, CDR1 is GTSNPN and CDR2 SVGIG (reference sequence). The CDR3 sequence: CAWENRGAPLHF. In nucleotides, the CDR3 is TGTGCCTGGGAGAACAGGGGCGCACCCCTCCACTTT. Variable domain in full (rest from reference TRBV30 and TRBJ1-6): SQTIHQWPATLVQPVGSPLSLECTVEGTSNPNLYWYRQAAGRGLQLLFYSVGIGQISSEVPQNLSASRPQDRQFILSSKKLLLSDSGFYLCAWENRGAPLHFGNGTRLTVT.

The chain combines TRBV6-6 with TRBJ1-1, with D unresolved. The V end was cut by 6 bases, the J end by 4 bases, with 12 bases between. The CDR3 runs to 13 residues. The germline gives CDR1 MNHNY, CDR2 SVGAGI (reference sequence). The CDR3 loop is CASRATSGTEAFF. In DNA, the CDR3 is TGTGCCAGCAGAGCAACATCGGGCACTGAAGCTTTCTTT.

V and J are TRBV4-3 and TRBJ1-6; D unclear. The CDR3 loop spans 15 amino acids. The V end was cut by 0 bases, the J end by 6 bases, with 9 bases between. Germline CDR1 reads LGHNA; CDR2 reads YSLEER. CDR3 amino acids: CASSQERWGNSPLHF. CDR3 bases: TGCGCCAGCAGCCAAGAACGGTGGGGTAATTCACCCCTCCACTTT.

The V and J genes are TRBV7-2 and TRBJ2-1, with TRBD2 matching over 9 bases. Germline loops: CDR1 SGHTA, CDR2 FQGNSA. The J segment lost 5 bases and the V segment lost 2 bases, leaving 13 bases of the junction unmatched. The CDR3 has 18 amino acids. CDR3 nucleotides: TGTGCCAGCAGCTTATTCCACCGGGCGGGGGGGACGGACAATGAGCAGTTCTTC. This codes for CASSLFHRAGGTDNEQFF.

The V call is TRBV28, the J call TRBJ1-4; a weak D match, TRBD1 (6 bases). V lost 5 bases, J lost 6 bases, and 16 bases lay in between. CDR1 and CDR2 from the germline V gene are MDHEN and SYDVKM. This CDR3 is built from 15 residues. Here the CDR3 reads CASSPAGTTDEKLFF. The CDR3 bases are TGTGCCAGCAGTCCGGCCGGGACAACGGATGAAAAACTGTTTTTT.

The V gene is TRBV27, the J gene TRBJ1-1; D might be TRBD1 (5 bases). Looked up from germline, CDR1 is MNHEY and CDR2 is SMNVEV (reference sequence). V lost 5 bases to trimming and J lost 10 bases, with 17 bases between them. The CDR3 contains 13 residues. The CDR3 region has the DNA TGTGCCAGCAGTCCAGGGACTTCGGAGGGAGCTTTCTTT. Translation: CASSPGTSEGAFF.

The V and J genes are TRBV25-1 and TRBJ2-1; D unresolved. V was shortened by 1 base and J by 4 bases, with 8 bases between the two germline ends. Germline CDR1 MGHDK, CDR2 SYGVNS. The CDR3 totals 14 residues. CDR3 nucleotide sequence: TGTGCCAGCAGTGAATGGATGGGGTACAATGAGCAGTTCTTC. Amino acids: CASSEWMGYNEQFF.